This T cell receptor beta chain was found in a study of blood T cell repertoires in COVID-19. Looking at the study overall: Sites in the United States, Italy and Spain provided acute and convalescent COVID-19 samples. T cells, B-cell-depleted T cells, or PBMCs provided the cDNA or gDNA that served as material.

Authors' methods: The authors estimated nucleated cell counts from reference gene primer amplification. Clones were read by immunoSEQ multiplex PCR, and TCRdb kept only the in-frame ones, dropping some. D and trimming were read from the DNA, whereas the V and J calls and clone size are those reported in that table. Of 100,000 or so clones in the sample, around 87% were seen once. With V trimmed by 0 bases and J by 11 bases, 4 bases remained unmatched. Per the germline V gene, CDR1 is SGHRS and CDR2 is YFSETQ. The CDR3 runs 13 residues. This chain joins TRBV5-1 and TRBJ1-4; 7 bases are a match to TRBD1. The sequencing input was peripheral blood. The receptor comes from a woman in her 30s with acute or convalescent COVID-19. The CDR3 is CASSLGTGLKLFF. CDR3 nucleotides: TGCGCCAGCAGCTTGGGGACAGGTCTGAAACTGTTTTTT.